This TCR beta chain was found in a study of early T cells in non-severe SARS-CoV-2 infection. Study details: Bulk RNA isolated from unsorted whole blood underwent sequencing; chains were not paired. Overall study results and limits: Anti-spike CD8 responses were favored by VDJdb matching, which missed private and CD4 specificities.

In this sample, this clonotype turned up many times. Antigen specificity is unknown. V was clipped by 0 bases and J by 4 bases; unmatched bases: 12. This CDR3 contains 17 residues. Germline CDR1 LGHNA, CDR2 YSLEER. Individual cDNA molecules were tagged with unique molecular identifiers. One entry per CDR3 protein, called by TCRdb with MiXCR from the 5' RACE reads. The sample contains 48,000 or so distinct CDR3 sequences, around 6.4% of which appear only once. This sequence joins TRBV4-3 and TRBJ2-7, with 7 positions matching TRBD2. Sequencing used whole blood, obtained at baseline. The source of this sequence is an adult who was a healthcare worker with PCR-confirmed SARS-CoV-2 infection or an uninfected control (not recorded which). DNA of the CDR3: TGCGCCAGCAGCCAAGAACTCTCGGGGGGATCTCCGTACGAGCAGTACTTC. It specifies CASSQELSGGSPYEQYF.